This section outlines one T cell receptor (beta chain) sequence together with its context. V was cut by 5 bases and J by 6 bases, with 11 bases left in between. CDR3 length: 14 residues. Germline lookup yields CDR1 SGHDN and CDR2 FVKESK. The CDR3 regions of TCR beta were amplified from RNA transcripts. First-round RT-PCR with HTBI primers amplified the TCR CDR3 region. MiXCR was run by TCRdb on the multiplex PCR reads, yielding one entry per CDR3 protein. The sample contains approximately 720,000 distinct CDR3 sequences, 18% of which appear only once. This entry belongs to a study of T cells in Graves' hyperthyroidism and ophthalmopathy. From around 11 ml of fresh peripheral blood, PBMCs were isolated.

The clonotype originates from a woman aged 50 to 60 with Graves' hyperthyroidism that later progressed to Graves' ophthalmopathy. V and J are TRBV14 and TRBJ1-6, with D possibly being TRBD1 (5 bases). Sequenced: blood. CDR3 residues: CASSGAGSNSPLHF. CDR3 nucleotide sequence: TGTGCCAGCAGCGGGGCAGGGAGTAATTCACCCCTCCACTTT. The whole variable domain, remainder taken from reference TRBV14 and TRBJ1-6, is EAGVTQFPSHSVIEKGQTVTLRCDPISGHDNLYWYRRVMGKEIKFLLHFVKESKQDESGMPNNRFLAERTGGTYSTLKVQPAELEDSGVYFCASSGAGSNSPLHFGNGTRLTVT.